Each of the 13 T cell receptor beta chains below was sequenced from the same sample in a study of blood T cells in healthy people across ages. Alongside a J-beta primer mix, a sample-barcoded 5' primer served in a second PCR lasting roughly 6 to 12 cycles. MiXCR, run by TCRdb on the 5' RACE reads, gives a single entry per CDR3 protein. The table shows 700,000 or so distinct CDR3 sequences, with around 41% occurring only once. What was sequenced was blood. The receptors derive from a man older than 75 in good health.

V gene TRBV7-9 combines with J gene TRBJ2-1; D call uncertain. V gave up 1 base and J gave up 9 bases, with 10 bases separating them. The germline gives CDR1 SEHNR, CDR2 FQNEAQ (reference sequence). This CDR3 contains 13 residues. The CDR3 reads CASSLVQVGEQFF. Written as DNA, the CDR3 is TGTGCCAGCAGCTTAGTTCAGGTCGGTGAGCAGTTCTTC.

This clonotype was picked up one time. One junction end disagrees with the germline gene, perhaps due to a read error. The chain employs TRBV30 and TRBJ1-1, with D possibly TRBD1 on 6 matching bases. The CDR3 extends over 13 amino acids. Germline values: CDR1 GTSNPN, CDR2 SVGIG (reference sequence). The CDR3 reads CVWSATGYVEAFF. Written as DNA, the CDR3 is TGTGTCTGGAGTGCTACAGGGTACGTTGAAGCTTTCTTT.

This clonotype has ten or more counts. This chain uses TRBV27 with TRBJ2-5, with 8 bases aligning to TRBD1. Germline CDR1 is MNHEY and CDR2 is SMNVEV (reference sequence). This CDR3 region has 15 residues. After removal of 1 base from V and 5 bases from J, the junction contained 6 bases not matched to a gene. CDR3 coding DNA: TGTGCCAGCAGTTTATTGACAGGGGCAAGGGAGACCCAGTACTTC. Amino acids: CASSLLTGARETQYF.

This clonotype was counted between two and nine times. V usage is TRBV6-1 and J usage is TRBJ2-5; possibly TRBD2 for D (6 bases). Germline values: CDR1 MNHNS, CDR2 SASEGT. The CDR3 contains 14 residues. With 2 bases removed from V and 6 bases from J, the gap between germline ends came to 13 bases. The chain's CDR3 is CASSESGGLKTQYF. The DNA for the CDR3 is TGTGCCAGCAGTGAAAGTGGGGGGTTGAAGACCCAGTACTTC.

This chain uses TRBV4-1 with TRBJ2-7, with D unclear. V was trimmed by 1 base and J by 7 bases, leaving 8 bases between them. CDR3 size: 12 residues. Germline values: CDR1 MGHRA, CDR2 YSYEKL. DNA of the CDR3: TGCGCCAGCAGCCAAGTTGAAAATGAGCAGTACTTC. This codes for CASSQVENEQYF.

The chain joins TRBV20-1 to TRBJ2-7; 8 bases are a match to TRBD1. The J call may be faulty, since TRBJ2-4 better matches the DNA end. The germline V gene has CDR1 DFQATT and CDR2 SNEGSKA (reference sequence). The CDR3 is 17 amino acids. In DNA form, the CDR3 reads TGCAGTGCTAGAGTCGACAGGGGCATGGGGGCCAAAAACATTCAGTACTTC. This encodes CSARVDRGMGAKNIQYF.

Worth noting for this clonotype: The CDR3 carries no conserved terminal phenylalanine or tryptophan, so it likely arises from a read error. This chain joins TRBV6-5 and TRBJ1-4; unclear D gene. V lost 0 bases, J lost 3 bases, and 8 bases lay in between. CDR1 is MNHEY and CDR2 is SVGAGI in the germline V gene. The CDR3 loop spans 15 amino acids. CDR3 sequence reads: CASSYSTRSNEKLFI. CDR3 coding DNA: TGTGCCAGCAGTTACTCCACACGATCTAATGAAAAACTGTTTATT.

The rearrangement joins TRBV6-1 to TRBJ1-2, with D perhaps matching TRBD1 (6 bases). The CDR3 extends over 14 amino acids. Germline V CDR1 and CDR2: MNHNS, SASEGT. The ends were cut back, 3 bases at V and 6 bases at J, with 14 bases in the middle. The CDR3 here is CASSETQGYNGYTF. Written as DNA, the CDR3 is TGTGCCAGCAGTGAGACCCAGGGGTATAATGGCTACACCTTC.

This clonotype has just a few counts. The gene calls are TRBV2 and TRBJ2-5; D gene unclear. The germline gives CDR1 SNHLY, CDR2 FYNNEI. V lost 7 bases to trimming and J lost 0 bases, with 12 bases between them. This CDR3 contains 14 residues. The chain's CDR3 is CASKLLRYQETQYF. CDR3 sequence (DNA): TGTGCCAGCAAATTATTGCGGTACCAAGAGACCCAGTACTTC.

The chain links TRBV18 to TRBJ2-5; maybe TRBD2 (5 bases). The germline gives CDR1 KGHSH, CDR2 LQKENI. V lost 0 bases and J 2 bases, leaving 13 bases between the germline ends. The CDR3 is 16 amino acids. CDR3 nucleotide sequence: TGTGCCAGCTCACCACCGAGAAGGGAGTGGCAAGAGACCCAGTACTTC. Translation gives CASSPPRREWQETQYF.

In its sample, this clonotype was seen a few times. The genes are TRBV7-9 and TRBJ1-2; D is unclear. V lost 7 bases to trimming and J lost 2 bases, with 17 bases between them. Germline V gene lookup returns CDR1 SEHNR and CDR2 FQNEAQ (reference sequence). The CDR3 totals 15 residues. DNA for the CDR3: TGTGCCAGCACGAGGGCAGAGTCAACCAACTATGGCTACACCTTC. Translation: CASTRAESTNYGYTF.

This clonotype has ten or more counts. The V and J genes are TRBV29-1 and TRBJ2-5, with 7 bases aligning to TRBD1. Losses at the gene ends were 7 bases for V and 4 bases for J; bases not matched to a gene: 9. This CDR3 spans 13 amino acids. The germline gives CDR1 SQVTM, CDR2 ANQGSEA. DNA of the CDR3: TGCAGCGGAGCCGGGACAGTCGGAGAGACCCAGTACTTC. Amino acids: CSGAGTVGETQYF. Full variable domain (missing parts from reference TRBV29-1 and TRBJ2-5): SAVISQKPSRDICQRGTSLTIQCQVDSQVTMMFWYRQQPGQSLTLIATANQGSEATYESGFVIDKFPISRPNLTFSTLTVSNMSPEDSSIYLCSGAGTVGETQYFGPGTRLLVL.

V usage is TRBV18 and J usage is TRBJ2-1; TRBD2 matches 14 bases. With 2 bases clipped from V and 12 bases from J, the junction kept 6 bases outside the gene matches. The CDR3 spans 15 residues. CDR1 KGHSH and CDR2 LQKENI come from the germline V gene. The DNA of the CDR3 is TGTGCCAGCTCACCAGGGACTAGCGGGAGTTATGGGCAGTTCTTC. Encoded protein: CASSPGTSGSYGQFF. Complete variable domain (other parts from reference TRBV18 and TRBJ2-1): NAGVMQNPRHLVRRRGQEARLRCSPMKGHSHVYWYRQLPEEGLKFMVYLQKENIIDESGMPKERFSAEFPKEGPSILRIQQVVRGDSAAYFCASSPGTSGSYGQFFGPGTRLTVL.